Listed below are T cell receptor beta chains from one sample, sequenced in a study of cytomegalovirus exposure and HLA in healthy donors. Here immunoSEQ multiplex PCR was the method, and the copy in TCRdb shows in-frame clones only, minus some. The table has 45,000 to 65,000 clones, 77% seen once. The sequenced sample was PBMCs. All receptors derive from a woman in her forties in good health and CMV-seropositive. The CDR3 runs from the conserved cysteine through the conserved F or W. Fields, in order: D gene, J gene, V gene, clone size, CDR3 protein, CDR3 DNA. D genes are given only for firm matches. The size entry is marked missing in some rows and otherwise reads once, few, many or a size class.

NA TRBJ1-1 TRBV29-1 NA CSVKQNEAFF TGCAGCGTTAAACAGAATGAAGCTTTCTTT
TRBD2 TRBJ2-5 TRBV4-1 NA CASSRLPPGTSGDQETQYF TGCGCCAGCAGCCGACTACCACCCGGGACTAGCGGGGATCAAGAGACCCAGTACTTC
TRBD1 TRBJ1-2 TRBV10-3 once CASRRDRAYGYTF TGTGCCTCCCGCCGGGACAGGGCCTATGGCTACACCTTC
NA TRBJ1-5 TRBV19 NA CASRYGNQPQHF TGTGCCAGTAGGTATGGCAATCAGCCCCAGCATTTT
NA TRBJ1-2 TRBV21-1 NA CASSKIGTSPYMDGIYGYTF TGTGCCAGCAGCAAAATAGGGACATCCCCGTATATGGACGGGATCTATGGCTACACCTTC
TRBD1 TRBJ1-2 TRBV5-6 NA CASSLLDRGEGYTF TGTGCCAGCAGCTTACTTGACAGGGGGGAAGGCTACACCTTC
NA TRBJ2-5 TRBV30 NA CAWSPQETQYF TGTGCCTGGAGCCCACAAGAGACCCAGTACTTC
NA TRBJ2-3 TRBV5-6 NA CASSLSGYSTDTQYF TGTGCCAGCAGCTTGTCAGGGTACAGCACAGATACGCAGTATTTT
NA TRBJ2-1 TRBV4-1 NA CASSQVAGSSYNEQFF TGCGCCAGCAGCCAGGTCGCCGGGAGCTCCTACAATGAGCAGTTCTTC
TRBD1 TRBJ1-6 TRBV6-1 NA CASSERQGPSPLHF TGTGCCAGCAGTGAACGACAGGGGCCTTCACCCCTCCACTTT
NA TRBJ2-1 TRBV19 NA CASNLGTLTTYNEQFF TGTGCCAGTAACCTCGGGACTCTTACCACCTACAATGAGCAGTTCTTC
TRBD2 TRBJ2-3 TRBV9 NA CASTTSGAITDTQYF TGTGCCAGTACTACTAGCGGGGCCATCACAGATACGCAGTATTTT
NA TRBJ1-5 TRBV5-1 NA CASSLAPGNSNQPQHF TGCGCCAGCAGCTTGGCCCCGGGAAATAGCAATCAGCCCCAGCATTTT
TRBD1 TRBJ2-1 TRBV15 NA CATSRVWQGADNEQFF TGTGCCACCAGCAGAGTGTGGCAGGGGGCCGACAATGAGCAGTTCTTC
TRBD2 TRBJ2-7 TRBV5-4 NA CASSSRSGGPDGEQYF TGTGCCAGCAGCTCACGTAGCGGGGGGCCGGATGGCGAGCAGTACTTC
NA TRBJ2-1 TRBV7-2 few CASSSYGGDEQFF TGTGCCAGCAGCTCTTACGGCGGGGATGAGCAGTTCTTC
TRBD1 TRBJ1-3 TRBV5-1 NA CASSLGPNGQGISGNTIYF TGCGCCAGCAGCTTGGGGCCCAACGGACAGGGTATCTCTGGAAACACCATATATTTT
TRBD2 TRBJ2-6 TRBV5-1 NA CASGRGDSGANVLTF TGCGCCAGCGGACGGGGGGACTCTGGGGCCAACGTCCTGACTTTC
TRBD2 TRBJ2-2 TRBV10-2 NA CASKLLADNTGELFF TGCGCCAGCAAGTTGCTAGCGGACAACACCGGGGAGCTGTTTTTT
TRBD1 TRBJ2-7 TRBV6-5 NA CASRRPGTGSYEQYF TGTGCCAGCAGGCGCCCCGGGACAGGTTCCTACGAGCAGTACTTC
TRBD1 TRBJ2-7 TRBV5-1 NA CASSLGHRDRTYEQYF TGCGCCAGCAGCTTGGGACACCGGGACAGAACCTACGAGCAGTACTTC
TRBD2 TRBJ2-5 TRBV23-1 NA CASSQPGGIRRKQYF TGCGCCAGCAGTCAACCCGGGGGGATACGGAGGAAGCAGTACTTC
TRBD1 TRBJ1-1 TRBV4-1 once CASSQVTGGIWSAFF TGCGCCAGCAGCCAAGTTACAGGGGGTATCTGGTCGGCTTTCTTT
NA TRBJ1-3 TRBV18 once CASSPRRDSGNTIYF TGTGCCAGCTCACCCCGGAGGGACTCTGGAAACACCATATATTTT
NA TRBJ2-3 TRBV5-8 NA CASREVAYTQYF TGTGCCAGCAGGGAGGTAGCGTATACGCAGTATTTT
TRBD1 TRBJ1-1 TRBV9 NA CASAWTGDTEAFF TGTGCCAGCGCGTGGACAGGGGACACTGAAGCTTTCTTT
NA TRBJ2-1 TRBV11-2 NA CASSLEGATYNEQFF TGTGCCAGCAGCTTAGAGGGGGCGACCTACAATGAGCAGTTCTTC
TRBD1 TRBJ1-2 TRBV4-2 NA CASSQEPGTGNYGYTF TGTGCCAGCAGCCAAGAGCCCGGGACAGGGAACTATGGCTACACCTTC
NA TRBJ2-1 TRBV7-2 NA CASSLVRRRNEQFF TGTGCCAGCAGCTTAGTTAGGAGGCGCAATGAGCAGTTCTTC
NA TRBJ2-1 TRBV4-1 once CASSPSAASSSYNEQFF TGCGCCAGCAGCCCCTCAGCGGCATCCTCATCCTACAATGAGCAGTTCTTC
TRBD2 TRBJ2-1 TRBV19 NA CASSRASGGYNEQFF TGTGCCAGTAGTAGAGCTAGCGGGGGGTACAATGAGCAGTTCTTC
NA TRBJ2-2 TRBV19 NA CASSIAGSNTGELFF TGTGCCAGTAGTATAGCGGGGTCGAACACCGGGGAGCTGTTTTTT
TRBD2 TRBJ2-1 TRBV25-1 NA CASSELGAGMGEQFF TGTGCCAGCAGTGAACTTGGAGCGGGGATGGGTGAGCAGTTCTTC
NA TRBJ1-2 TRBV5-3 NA CARSGPTADYGYTF TGTGCCAGAAGCGGGCCGACAGCCGACTATGGCTACACCTTC
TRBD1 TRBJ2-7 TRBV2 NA CASSQGQGFYEQYF TGTGCCAGCAGTCAGGGACAGGGGTTCTACGAGCAGTACTTC
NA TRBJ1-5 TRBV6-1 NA CASKRDISNQPQHF TGTGCCAGCAAACGGGACATTAGCAATCAGCCCCAGCATTTT
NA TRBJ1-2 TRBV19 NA CASSKLAGGENYGYTF TGTGCCAGTAGTAAACTAGCGGGAGGGGAAAACTATGGCTACACCTTC
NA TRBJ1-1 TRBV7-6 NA CASSADLNTEAFF TGTGCCAGCAGCGCCGACTTGAACACTGAAGCTTTCTTT
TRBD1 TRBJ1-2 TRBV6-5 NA CASSPDRGSRYTF TGTGCCAGCAGCCCCGACAGGGGTAGTCGCTACACCTTC
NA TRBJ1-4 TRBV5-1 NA CASSSGDLVEKLFF TGCGCCAGCAGCAGCGGGGATCTGGTGGAAAAACTGTTTTTT
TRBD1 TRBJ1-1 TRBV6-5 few CASSSTGGRTEAFF TGTGCCAGCAGTTCGACAGGGGGTAGGACTGAAGCTTTCTTT
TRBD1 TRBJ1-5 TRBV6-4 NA CASSGSQDRGGQPQHF TGTGCCAGCAGTGGCTCGCAAGACAGGGGAGGTCAGCCCCAGCATTTT
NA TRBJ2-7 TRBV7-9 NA CASSPGDSLSYEQYF TGTGCCAGCAGCCCGGGGGACAGCCTCTCCTACGAGCAGTACTTC
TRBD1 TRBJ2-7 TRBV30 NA CAWSEGQGTEQYF TGTGCCTGGAGTGAGGGACAGGGGACCGAGCAGTACTTC
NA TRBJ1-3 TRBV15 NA CATSRTTGVTGNTIYF TGTGCCACCAGCAGAACCACGGGGGTAACAGGAAACACCATATATTTT
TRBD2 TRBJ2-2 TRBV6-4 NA CASSRLAGAKKTGELFF TGTGCCAGCAGTCGACTAGCGGGGGCCAAAAAGACCGGGGAGCTGTTTTTT
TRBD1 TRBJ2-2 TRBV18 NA CASSPGQGANTGELFF TGTGCCAGCTCACCGGGACAGGGGGCCAACACCGGGGAGCTGTTTTTT
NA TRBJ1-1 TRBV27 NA CASSLTEVTEAFF TGTGCCAGCAGTTTGACAGAGGTCACTGAAGCTTTCTTT
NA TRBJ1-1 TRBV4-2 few CASSQDPAGLRTEAFF TGTGCCAGCAGCCAAGATCCGGCGGGGCTTCGTACTGAAGCTTTCTTT
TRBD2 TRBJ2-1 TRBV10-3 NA CAISGSGGAYGDEQFF TGTGCCATCAGTGGGAGCGGGGGGGCCTACGGGGATGAGCAGTTCTTC